This T cell receptor (beta chain) was found in a study of CXCR3-negative and CXCR3-positive naive CD8 T cells. Notes on this clonotype: The antigen is unknown.

Study-level findings and limits: Naive CXCR3-positive and CXCR3-negative cells shared similar TRBV-TRBJ usage, unlike memory cells.

This CDR3 has 15 amino acids. Germline assignment: CDR1 MNHEY and CDR2 SVGEGT. UMI-labeled TRB cDNA libraries were prepared by 5' RACE. TCRdb reprocessed the 5' RACE reads, with one entry per CDR3 protein and no DNA. The sample totals over 55,000 distinct CDR3 sequences. The genes are TRBV6-2 or TRBV6-3 and TRBJ2-3. The sequence was obtained from a human donor in good health. Some clones in this sample may be carry-over from other donors' samples. Sequenced input: memory CD8+ T cells from blood. CDR3 residues: CASSYIRGGTDTQYF.